This entry lists 9 T cell receptor beta chains sequenced from one sample in a study of T cell changes during pregnancy in multiple sclerosis. Sequenced by immunoSEQ multiplex PCR; TCRdb stores in-frame clones only, minus some. The sample holds roughly 110,000 clones; about 90% are singletons and the top ten take around 1.6%. Source: peripheral blood, taken before pregnancy. Every receptor here comes from a female donor with multiple sclerosis, enrolled in a pregnancy study.

The chain recombines TRBV30 with TRBJ2-1, with D possibly TRBD2 on 6 matching bases. The CDR3 runs 14 residues. Per the germline V gene, CDR1 is GTSNPN and CDR2 is SVGIG (reference sequence). V was trimmed by 0 bases and J by 3 bases, leaving 9 bases between them. The CDR3, as DNA: TGTGCCTGGAGTGTACTAGCAGACTACAATGAGCAGTTCTTC. This sequence encodes CAWSVLADYNEQFF.

The rearrangement links TRBV2 to TRBJ2-7; possibly TRBD2 for D (5 bases). Germline CDR1 and CDR2: SNHLY and FYNNEI. The CDR3 covers 15 residues. Trimming removed 6 bases from V and 3 bases from J, with 18 bases in between. The CDR3 reads CASRPPEGGYYEQYF. The CDR3 coding sequence is TGTGCCAGCAGACCCCCCGAGGGCGGCTACTACGAGCAGTACTTC. The variable domain in full, completed from reference TRBV2 and TRBJ2-7, reads EPEVTQTPSHQVTQMGQEVILRCVPISNHLYFYWYRQILGQKVEFLVSFYNNEISEKSEIFDDQFSVERPDGSNFTLKIRSTKLEDSAMYFCASRPPEGGYYEQYFGPGTRLTVT.

This clone was picked up one time. This chain uses TRBV6-5 with TRBJ2-7; D is perhaps TRBD2 (5 bases). The V end lost 4 bases, the J end lost 6 bases, and 16 bases lay between the germline ends. This CDR3 has 14 residues. The V gene's germline CDR1 is MNHEY and CDR2 SVGAGI. The CDR3 protein is CASSFGPPAGEQYF. Written as DNA, the CDR3 is TGTGCCAGCAGTTTCGGCCCTCCGGCGGGCGAGCAGTACTTC.

The rearrangement uses TRBV27 and TRBJ2-7; possibly TRBD1 for D (6 bases). Germline loops: CDR1 MNHEY, CDR2 SMNVEV (reference sequence). The germline V and J ends were trimmed by 0 bases and 1 base, with 10 bases remaining between them. This CDR3 has 15 residues. The CDR3 protein is CASSLSKGVSYEQYF. In nucleotides, the CDR3 is TGTGCCAGCAGTTTATCGAAGGGGGTTTCCTACGAGCAGTACTTC.

J is TRBJ1-5 and V is TRBV30; 7 bases match TRBD1. The junction had 7 bases not matched to a gene; V was cut back by 5 bases and J by 6 bases. The germline gives CDR1 GTSNPN, CDR2 SVGIG (reference sequence). The CDR3 has 13 residues. The CDR3 bases are TGTGCCTGGGCGAGACAGGGAGGTCAGCCCCAGCATTTT. This codes for CAWARQGGQPQHF.

The rearrangement joins TRBV6-5 to TRBJ2-7, with TRBD1 identical over 9 bases. Germline CDR1 MNHEY, CDR2 SVGAGI. J was trimmed by 5 bases and V by 2 bases; bases with no gene match: 10. The CDR3 consists of 16 residues. The CDR3 region is CASSYAGVGTGNEQYF. In DNA, the CDR3 is TGTGCCAGCAGTTACGCCGGGGTCGGGACAGGGAACGAGCAGTACTTC.

The V gene is TRBV19, the J gene TRBJ2-5; tentative D call: TRBD1 (6 bases). The length of the CDR3 is 15 residues. V was shortened by 7 bases and J by 4 bases, with 19 bases between the two germline ends. Germline CDR1 and CDR2: LNHDA and SQIVND (reference sequence). The CDR3 nucleotides are TGTGCCAGTACCCAAACCCAGCTACAGGGAGAGACCCAGTACTTC. Amino acid sequence: CASTQTQLQGETQYF.

The chain recombines TRBV7-9 with TRBJ1-1, with D possibly TRBD1 on 5 matching bases. The CDR3 spans 14 residues. Trimming took 8 bases from V and 0 from J, leaving 13 bases between them. Germline assignment: CDR1 SEHNR and CDR2 FQNEAQ (reference sequence). In DNA, the CDR3 is TGTGCCAGCGGGGCAGGGAACATGAACACTGAAGCTTTCTTT. This sequence encodes CASGAGNMNTEAFF.

The V and J genes are TRBV7-2 and TRBJ1-2; D gene unclear. CDR3 length: 13 amino acids. The V gene lost 1 base and the J gene lost 14 bases, with 17 bases spanning the gap. In germline, CDR1 is SGHTA, CDR2 FQGNSA. The CDR3: CASSLGTAERETF. The CDR3 DNA reads as TGTGCCAGCAGCTTAGGGACCGCCGAGAGGGAGACCTTC.